This T cell receptor (beta chain) comes out of a study of blood T cell repertoires in COVID-19. In germline, CDR1 is LGHNA, CDR2 YSLEER. Between the trimmed V and J ends, which lost 0 bases and 0 bases, there was a span of 11 bases. There are 16 residues in the CDR3. Produced via immunoSEQ multiplex PCR; TCRdb's table is partial and in-frame only. This table holds around 270,000 clones, roughly 86% found once. Specimen: peripheral blood. This rearrangement joins TRBV4-3 to TRBJ2-5; D ambiguous. The sequence derives from a woman aged 45-65 years with acute or convalescent COVID-19. As DNA, the CDR3 is TGCGCCAGCAGCCAAGATATTAACTTGTACCAAGAGACCCAGTACTTC. It yields the protein CASSQDINLYQETQYF.